The sequence of this T cell receptor (beta chain) was determined in a study of T-cell reconstitution after alpha-beta-depleted transplantation in children. The library targeted TCRbeta and was prepared with unique molecular identifiers. TCRdb called the PCR reads again in MiXCR, with one record for every CDR3 protein. Of fewer than 250,000 distinct CDR3 sequences listed, approximately 15% are singletons. CDR3 length equals 14 residues. With 5 bases removed from V and 1 base from J, the gap between germline ends came to 9 bases. The germline V gene has CDR1 SNHLY and CDR2 FYNNEI. Concerning this clonotype: Its antigen is as yet unknown.

Broader study findings: It was surviving recipient T cells and thymic progenitors that gave some patients high TCRbeta diversity at day 60. Two months or so post-transplant, alpha-beta T cells reportedly derived from several hundred expanded graft clones.

The sequenced sample was PBMCs, mostly from graft donor cells, obtained 360 days after TCRalphabeta/CD19-depleted stem cell transplant. This clonotype originated in a male patient under 10 years old who had a stem cell transplant for acute lymphoblastic leukemia, so the T cells may come from the graft donor. The chain uses TRBV2 and TRBJ2-4; D gene ambiguous. The CDR3 bases are TGTGCCAGCAGTAAGGACGAGGCCAAAAACATTCAGTACTTC. Amino acids: CASSKDEAKNIQYF.